These 13 T cell receptor beta chains share one sample of origin, sequenced in a study of shared clonotypes between healthy human individuals. TCRdb keeps only in-frame clones here, not all; method: immunoSEQ multiplex PCR. In the table there are about 2.4 million clones, about 92% of which are singletons. The sample taken for sequencing was naive CD4+ T cells sorted from blood. Subset reported: CD45RA+ positively selected. The receptors shown here come from a young man in good health.

Regarding this clone: At the DNA level, this CDR3 is encoded by other sequences in the same sample as well. The chain links TRBV5-1 to TRBJ1-1; D is undetermined. V shed 0 bases and J shed 4 bases, with 7 bases lying between them. This CDR3 contains 13 residues. The V gene's germline CDR1 is SGHRS and CDR2 YFSETQ. CDR3 bases: TGCGCCAGCAGCTTGGAGGTAGGCACTGAAGCTTTCTTT. Encoded protein: CASSLEVGTEAFF.

The chain links TRBV6-5 to TRBJ2-1, with D possibly TRBD1 on 6 matching bases. V was cut by 0 bases and J by 5 bases, with 11 bases left in between. Germline V lookup: CDR1 MNHEY, CDR2 SVGAGI. The CDR3 is 15 residues long. As DNA, the CDR3 is TGTGCCAGCAGTTACTCGTGGGACATTAACAATGAGCAGTTCTTC. Protein: CASSYSWDINNEQFF.

The chain carries TRBV18 and TRBJ1-3; the D is unclear. The germline gives CDR1 KGHSH, CDR2 LQKENI. The V end lost 0 bases, the J end lost 4 bases, and 7 bases lay between the germline ends. The CDR3 contains 14 residues. The CDR3 sequence is CASSPPVFGNTIYF. The CDR3 nucleotides are TGTGCCAGCTCACCACCTGTATTCGGAAACACCATATATTTT.

V usage is TRBV10-3 and J usage is TRBJ2-7, with 9 bases aligning to TRBD1. This CDR3 is built from 17 residues. The V gene's germline CDR1 is ENHRY and CDR2 SYGVKD. Germline trimming cut 4 bases from V and 5 bases from J; bases unmatched to any gene: 15. CDR3 DNA sequence: TGTGCCATCAGTGGACCGGGACAGGGTAACGGGGGCGACGAGCAGTACTTC. Protein sequence: CAISGPGQGNGGDEQYF.

This clone was counted only a few times. The chain employs TRBV7-2 and TRBJ1-6; D unclear. There are 14 residues in the CDR3. The V gene's germline CDR1 is SGHTA and CDR2 FQGNSA. V gave up 1 base and J gave up 10 bases, with 11 bases separating them. In DNA form, the CDR3 reads TGTGCCAGCAGCTTAGGGGCAGTGGGCTCACCCCTCCACTTT. Residues: CASSLGAVGSPLHF.

The CDR3 here is CASSQQGGSNQPQHF. The CDR3 DNA is TGTGCCAGCAGTCAACAGGGGGGTAGCAATCAGCCCCAGCATTTT. The V and J genes are TRBV6-6 and TRBJ1-5; 8 bases agree with TRBD1. Germline CDR1 MNHNY, CDR2 SVGAGI (reference sequence). V lost 5 bases to trimming and J lost 0 bases; unmatched junction nucleotides: 3. The CDR3 has 15 residues.

Only one count was recorded for this clone. V is TRBV18 and J is TRBJ1-2; TRBD1 is a possible D gene (5 bases). Trimming took 4 bases from V and 4 from J, leaving 13 bases between them. The CDR3 loop spans 14 amino acids. Per germline, CDR1 KGHSH and CDR2 LQKENI. The CDR3 spells CASSLDQGGYGYTF. CDR3 in DNA: TGTGCCAGCTCACTCGACCAGGGAGGCTATGGCTACACCTTC.

This clone was seen once. The V gene is TRBV19, the J gene TRBJ2-3; TRBD2 matches at 8 bases. With 9 bases clipped from V and 3 bases from J, the junction kept 8 bases outside the gene matches. Germline-derived CDR1 and CDR2 are LNHDA and SQIVND (reference sequence). The CDR3 is 14 amino acids. CDR3 in amino acids: CASRSGRGTDTQYF. The DNA for the CDR3 is TGTGCCAGCAGAAGCGGGAGAGGGACAGATACGCAGTATTTT.

The V and J genes are TRBV2 and TRBJ1-4, with 7 bases lining up with TRBD1. The J segment lost 8 bases and the V segment lost 8 bases, leaving 11 bases of the junction unmatched. The CDR3 has 14 residues. CDR1 SNHLY and CDR2 FYNNEI come from the germline V gene. The CDR3 sequence: CASLAWDSIEKLFF. CDR3 sequence (DNA): TGTGCCAGCCTTGCATGGGACAGTATCGAAAAACTGTTTTTT.

This rearrangement joins TRBV19 to TRBJ2-1; D is unclear. There are 15 residues in the CDR3. V was cut by 1 base and J by 8 bases, with 15 bases left in between. The germline gives CDR1 LNHDA, CDR2 SQIVND (reference sequence). CDR3: CASSIGTPGGDEQFF. CDR3 nucleotides: TGTGCCAGTAGTATAGGAACACCCGGTGGGGATGAGCAGTTCTTC.

V and J are TRBV19 and TRBJ1-6, with 9 positions matching TRBD1. CDR3 size: 14 residues. CDR1 and CDR2 (germline): LNHDA, SQIVND (reference sequence). Unmatched junction bases numbered 4, after V lost 6 bases and J lost 7 bases. CDR3 protein: CASREQGANSPLHF. DNA for the CDR3: TGTGCCAGTAGAGAACAGGGGGCCAATTCACCCCTCCACTTT.

The chain couples TRBV5-1 to TRBJ1-6, with 9 bases that match TRBD1. Unmatched junction bases numbered 8, after V lost 0 bases and J lost 10 bases. The germline gives CDR1 SGHRS, CDR2 YFSETQ. CDR3 length equals 16 residues. CDR3 nucleotide sequence: TGCGCCAGCAGCTTGGTGGGGGACAGGGTCTCCTCACCCCTCCACTTT. Its translation: CASSLVGDRVSSPLHF. Complete variable domain (other parts from reference TRBV5-1 and TRBJ1-6): KAGVTQTPRYLIKTRGQQVTLSCSPISGHRSVSWYQQTPGQGLQFLFEYFSETQRNKGNFPGRFSGRQFSNSRSEMNVSTLELGDSALYLCASSLVGDRVSSPLHFGNGTRLTVT.

The CDR3 DNA reads TGCAGCGCTAATAGGTTAAATTACAATGAGCAGTTCTTC. Translated: CSANRLNYNEQFF. J is TRBJ2-1 and V is TRBV29-1; D not certain. Trimming left V 7 bases short and J 4 bases short, with 14 bases between. Germline V gene lookup returns CDR1 SQVTM and CDR2 ANQGSEA. The CDR3 sequence is 13 residues long.